One sample yielded the 8 T cell receptor beta chains listed below, sequenced in a study of blood T cell repertoires in COVID-19. Assay: immunoSEQ multiplex PCR; the TCRdb copy retains only in-frame clones and omits some. Of about 150,000 clones in the sample, nearly 80% are singletons; the top ten hold roughly 1.5%. Sequencing input: peripheral blood. The source of these receptors is an elderly man with acute or convalescent COVID-19.

This clone was seen just once. CDR3 sequence reads: CASSLGARGANVLTF. The DNA for the CDR3 is TGTGCCAGCAGCTTAGGGGCGCGCGGGGCCAACGTCCTGACTTTC. The chain employs TRBV5-6 and TRBJ2-6; weak D call: TRBD1 (5 bases). The CDR3 totals 15 residues. V was clipped by 2 bases and J by 4 bases, with 10 bases between them. The germline gives CDR1 SGHDT, CDR2 YYEEEE.

With respect to this clone: This same CDR3 is encoded by further DNA sequences in the sample. V is TRBV5-1 and J is TRBJ2-2; D gene ambiguous. This CDR3 has 13 amino acids. Looked up from germline, CDR1 is SGHRS and CDR2 is YFSETQ. The V end lost 4 bases, the J end lost 3 bases, and 7 bases lay between the germline ends. CDR3 coding DNA: TGCGCCAGCAGCCCGGCGGACACCGGGGAGCTGTTTTTT. It specifies CASSPADTGELFF.

The chain uses TRBV24-1 and TRBJ2-3, with D perhaps TRBD2 (6 bases). V was clipped by 0 bases and J by 2 bases, with 8 bases between them. CDR3 length: 15 amino acids. The germline V gene has CDR1 KGHDR and CDR2 SFDVKD. CDR3 DNA: TGTGCCACCAGTGATTTGGCGGGGCCCACAGATACGCAGTATTTT. It is translated as CATSDLAGPTDTQYF.

The CDR3 region is CASSIGDRGEKLFF. The DNA of the CDR3 is TGTGCCAGTAGTATTGGGGACAGGGGTGAAAAACTGTTTTTT. J is TRBJ1-4 and V is TRBV19; 10 bases line up with TRBD1. Germline CDR1 and CDR2: LNHDA and SQIVND (reference sequence). V dropped 3 bases and J dropped 7; count of bases not matched to a gene: 2. This CDR3 is built from 14 residues.

The chain carries TRBV29-1 and TRBJ1-1; 7 bases fit TRBD1. The CDR3 covers 13 residues. Germline CDR1 is SQVTM and CDR2 is ANQGSEA. The J segment lost 5 bases and the V segment lost 5 bases, leaving 8 bases of the junction unmatched. The CDR3: CSVSQTQGTEAFF. The CDR3 region has the DNA TGCAGCGTTTCTCAAACACAGGGGACTGAAGCTTTCTTT. Using reference TRBV29-1 and TRBJ1-1 for the parts outside the CDR3, the full variable domain is SAVISQKPSRDICQRGTSLTIQCQVDSQVTMMFWYRQQPGQSLTLIATANQGSEATYESGFVIDKFPISRPNLTFSTLTVSNMSPEDSSIYLCSVSQTQGTEAFFGQGTRLTVV.

The chain joins TRBV7-8 to TRBJ2-1, with D perhaps matching TRBD1 (6 bases). The CDR3 is 13 amino acids. With 4 bases removed from V and 8 bases from J, the gap between germline ends came to 12 bases. The germline gives CDR1 SGHVS, CDR2 FQNEAQ. CDR3 in DNA: TGTGCCAGCAGCTCGGACAGTCGTGATGAGCAGTTCTTC. Translation: CASSSDSRDEQFF. Filled out from reference TRBV7-8 and TRBJ2-1, the complete variable domain reads GAGVSQSPRYKVAKRGQDVALRCDPISGHVSLFWYQQALGQGPEFLTYFQNEAQLDKSGLPSDRFFAERPEGSVSTLKIQRTQQEDSAVYLCASSSDSRDEQFFGPGTRLTVL.

This clone was seen just once. This chain joins TRBV7-9 and TRBJ1-2; 10 positions agree with TRBD1. The CDR3 spans 12 residues. J was trimmed by 14 bases and V by 5 bases; bases with no gene match: 8. Per the germline V gene, CDR1 is SEHNR and CDR2 is FQNEAQ (reference sequence). The CDR3 coding sequence is TGTGCCAGCAGCATGGGACAGGGGCCAAGTACCTTC. Translating gives CASSMGQGPSTF.

The gene calls are TRBV25-1 and TRBJ1-2, with 8 bases identical to TRBD1. The CDR3 covers 15 residues. Germline loops: CDR1 MGHDK, CDR2 SYGVNS. Trimming took 2 bases from V and 8 from J; bases not matched to a gene: 10. CDR3 region: CASSEGGTGGGGYTF. Here the CDR3 DNA reads TGTGCCAGCAGTGAAGGTGGCACAGGGGGAGGAGGCTACACCTTC.